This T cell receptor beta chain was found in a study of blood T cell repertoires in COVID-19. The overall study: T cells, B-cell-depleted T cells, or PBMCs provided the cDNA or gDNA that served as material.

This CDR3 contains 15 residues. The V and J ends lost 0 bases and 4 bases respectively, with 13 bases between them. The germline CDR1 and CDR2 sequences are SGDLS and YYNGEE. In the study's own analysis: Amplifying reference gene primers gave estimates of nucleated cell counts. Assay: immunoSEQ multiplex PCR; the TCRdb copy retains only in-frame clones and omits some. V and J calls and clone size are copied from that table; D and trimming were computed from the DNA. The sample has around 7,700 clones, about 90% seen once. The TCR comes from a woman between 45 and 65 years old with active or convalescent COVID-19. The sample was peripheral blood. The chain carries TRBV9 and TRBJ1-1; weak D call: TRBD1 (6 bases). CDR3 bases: TGTGCCAGCAGCGTAGGGGGGCGTTTAGGCACTGAAGCTTTCTTT. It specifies CASSVGGRLGTEAFF.